The 11 T cell receptor beta chains presented below share a single source sample, sequenced in a study of graft-versus-host responses after intestinal transplantation (dated by TCRdb to the early 2020s). The antigens these receptors bind are not known. Read against the paper, the sample's time point label means: cells obtained before transplantation from donor or recipient. Library generation was performed with the immunoSEQ multiplex PCR assay. In its TCRdb copy, this immuneACCESS table keeps in-frame sequences only and misses some clones. Where compared with another copy, unresolved V genes explain less than half of these, and the others have no known cause. The sample table records 75,000 to 90,000 clones; approximately 88% of these occur just once. 0.3% to 0.4% of the sample lies in the top ten. Sample: unstimulated CD4+ T cells sorted from spleen or lymph node cells, taken before intestinal transplant. The receptors derive from a human donor who received an intestinal transplant.

The CDR3 protein is CASTTLAGSNEQFF. The CDR3 bases are TGTGCCAGTACAACGTTAGCGGGTTCCAATGAGCAGTTCTTC. The chain couples TRBV19 to TRBJ2-1; 7 bases are a match to TRBD2. In germline, CDR1 is LNHDA, CDR2 SQIVND (reference sequence). The CDR3 is made up of 14 amino acids. Trimming at V came to 7 bases and at J to 6 bases, leaving 9 bases not matched to a gene.

The chain is built from TRBV2 and TRBJ1-5; D might be TRBD1 (5 bases). Trimming took 7 bases from V and 7 from J, leaving 20 bases between them. This CDR3 region has 15 residues. Germline V gene data show CDR1 as SNHLY and CDR2 as FYNNEI. The CDR3 region is CASNVLGGEGQPQHF. The CDR3 DNA reads as TGTGCCAGCAATGTGTTGGGGGGGGAGGGACAGCCCCAGCATTTT.

The V and J genes are TRBV9 and TRBJ1-1; 9 bases align to TRBD1. The junction had 4 bases not matched to a gene; V was cut back by 1 base and J by 3 bases. There are 15 residues in the CDR3. The germline CDR1 and CDR2 sequences are SGDLS and YYNGEE. This CDR3 reads CASSVFWDRDTEAFF. As DNA, the CDR3 is TGTGCCAGCAGCGTATTTTGGGACAGGGACACTGAAGCTTTCTTT.

The chain carries TRBV10-3 and TRBJ1-2; the D is unclear. The V end was cut by 2 bases, the J end by 4 bases, with 11 bases between. The CDR3 length is 14 residues. Per germline, CDR1 ENHRY and CDR2 SYGVKD. CDR3 in amino acids: CAISESSQGYGYTF. CDR3 in DNA: TGTGCCATCAGTGAGAGTAGCCAAGGCTATGGCTACACCTTC.

The chain is built from TRBV5-1 and TRBJ2-2, with D possibly matching TRBD1 (5 bases). This CDR3 has 14 amino acids. Trimming removed 0 bases from V and 5 bases from J, with 8 bases in between. From germline, CDR1 is SGHRS and CDR2 YFSETQ. CDR3 in amino acids: CASSLDRPTGELFF. CDR3 nucleotides: TGCGCCAGCAGCTTGGACAGGCCGACCGGGGAGCTGTTTTTT.

The chain has TRBV4-1 and TRBJ2-3, with 7 bases that match TRBD1. CDR3 length equals 17 residues. The germline CDR1 and CDR2 sequences are MGHRA and YSYEKL. V gave up 0 bases and J gave up 0 bases; unmatched junction bases: 6. CDR3 nucleotides: TGCGCCAGCAGCCAAGAAAAGGACAGGAGGAGCACAGATACGCAGTATTTT. Amino acid sequence: CASSQEKDRRSTDTQYF.

The J gene is TRBJ1-3, the V gene TRBV6-5, with TRBD1 matching over 7 bases. Per germline, CDR1 MNHEY and CDR2 SVGAGI. J gave up 4 bases and V 6 bases, and 6 bases lay outside the gene matches. CDR3 length equals 14 residues. DNA for the CDR3: TGTGCCAGCAGCCAGACAGGGACCGGAAACACCATATATTTT. It yields the protein CASSQTGTGNTIYF.

The chain uses TRBV9 and TRBJ2-4; TRBD2 matches 13 bases. The CDR3 runs to 20 residues. Trimming at V came to 4 bases and at J to 0 bases, leaving 13 bases not matched to a gene. Germline V gene sequence: CDR1 SGDLS, CDR2 YYNGEE. The CDR3 nucleotides are TGTGCCAGCAGCCCCACCGGGGGACTAGCGGGGACCCTAGCCAAAAACATTCAGTACTTC. Protein sequence: CASSPTGGLAGTLAKNIQYF.

The chain links TRBV18 to TRBJ1-3; 12 bases align to TRBD1. Germline V gene data show CDR1 as KGHSH and CDR2 as LQKENI. With 2 bases clipped from V and 3 bases from J, the junction kept 5 bases outside the gene matches. This CDR3 is built from 17 residues. The DNA of the CDR3 is TGTGCCAGCTCACCAAGGGACAGGGGGCACCATGGAAACACCATATATTTT. This sequence encodes CASSPRDRGHHGNTIYF.

The rearrangement joins TRBV5-1 to TRBJ2-1, with D maybe TRBD2 (7 bases). CDR1 SGHRS and CDR2 YFSETQ come from the germline V gene. The V gene lost 5 bases and the J gene lost 6 bases, with 9 bases spanning the gap. The CDR3 is made up of 12 amino acids. CDR3 region: CASRAGANEQFF. The CDR3 DNA is TGCGCCAGCAGGGCGGGGGCCAATGAGCAGTTCTTC.

This clone has just one count. V and J are TRBV4-1 and TRBJ2-5; D gene uncertain. Deletions cut 0 bases from V and 6 bases from J, with 14 bases between. Germline CDR1 and CDR2: MGHRA and YSYEKL. CDR3 length: 15 amino acids. The CDR3 sequence is CASSQDADSLQTQYF. The CDR3 DNA reads TGCGCCAGCAGCCAAGACGCCGACTCGCTACAGACCCAGTACTTC.